This TCR beta chain was identified during a study of human T cells and chemical hapten exposure. Background on the study: All patients underwent weekly scalp dosing with diphenylcyclopropenone for the full roughly 25-week study. Study-level points and caveats: Compared to controls, expanded TCRs made significantly more large clusters of similar CDR3s.

In the case of this clonotype: Its matching antigen is unknown.

TCRdb used MiXCR to reprocess the RACE reads, holding one entry per CDR3 protein. The sample contains around 150,000 distinct CDR3 sequences, roughly a quarter of which appear only once. The sample's time point: patch test 3, about 24 weeks after DPC sensitization. Treatment noted: therapeutic diphenylcyclopropenone sensitization with weekly scalp DPC. The germline CDR1 and CDR2 sequences are SNHLY and FYNNEI. The trim removed 5 bases at V and 3 bases at J, leaving 5 bases unmatched. This CDR3 has 14 amino acids. V usage is TRBV2 and J usage is TRBJ2-3; the match to TRBD2 covers 7 bases. The material sequenced was whole blood, taken in connection with sensitization to the hapten diphenylcyclopropenone (DPC). The receptor was derived from a woman between 18 and 29 years old with alopecia areata. Some clones in this sample may be carry-over from other donors' samples. CDR3 nucleotide sequence: TGTGCCAGCAGTTCTCGCGGGAGAACAGATACGCAGTATTTT. Translated, it gives CASSSRGRTDTQYF.